The 4 T cell receptor beta chains reported below all come from one sample, sequenced in a study of blood T cell repertoires in COVID-19. The protocol was immunoSEQ multiplex PCR, while the TCRdb copy is restricted to in-frame clones and leaves out a portion. This repertoire shows 150,000 to 200,000 clones, roughly nine tenths found once; its top ten account for approximately 2.1%. The source material was peripheral blood. The source is a man in his sixties or seventies with active or convalescent COVID-19.

This clone was detected only a few times. The chain combines TRBV7-2 with TRBJ1-3, with a weak D call TRBD1 (5 bases). The CDR3 covers 16 residues. Germline assignment: CDR1 SGHTA and CDR2 FQGNSA. Trimming took off 0 bases at V and 3 bases at J, with 12 bases between the two ends. The CDR3 DNA reads TGTGCCAGCAGCTTAGCGTACCCAGGGTTTGGAAACACCATATATTTT. This sequence encodes CASSLAYPGFGNTIYF.

The chain employs TRBV7-8 and TRBJ2-5; 10 bases align to TRBD1. Germline V lookup: CDR1 SGHVS, CDR2 FQNEAQ. The CDR3 runs 14 residues. The ends lost 3 bases at V and 4 bases at J; junction bases unmatched: 2. The CDR3 spells CASSFRTGGETQYF. The CDR3 nucleotides are TGTGCCAGCAGCTTCAGGACAGGGGGAGAGACCCAGTACTTC. Full variable domain (remainder filled in from reference TRBV7-8 and TRBJ2-5): GAGVSQSPRYKVAKRGQDVALRCDPISGHVSLFWYQQALGQGPEFLTYFQNEAQLDKSGLPSDRFFAERPEGSVSTLKIQRTQQEDSAVYLCASSFRTGGETQYFGPGTRLLVL.

V is TRBV3-1 (or the pseudogene TRBV3-2) and J is TRBJ2-3; TRBD2 aligns across 11 bases. V shed 1 base, J shed 6 bases, and the junction held 12 bases outside the gene matches. From germline, CDR1 is LGHDT and CDR2 YNNKEL (reference sequence). The CDR3 is 18 residues long. The CDR3 sequence: CASSQGLLAGDMGDTQYF. Written as DNA, the CDR3 is TGTGCCAGCAGCCAAGGGTTACTAGCGGGGGACATGGGGGATACGCAGTATTTT.

The V and J genes are TRBV6-2 or TRBV6-3 and TRBJ2-5; D ambiguous. Deletions cut 6 bases from V and 5 bases from J, with 16 bases between. CDR3 size: 14 residues. In germline, CDR1 is MNHEY, CDR2 SVGEGT. DNA for the CDR3: TGTGCCAGCAGCGTGCTAGAGGTGTGGGAGACCCAGTACTTC. It translates to CASSVLEVWETQYF.